Below, one T cell receptor (beta chain) is given with its context. Its antigen is unknown. The data stem from a study of beta chain features in type 1 diabetes. cDNA synthesis used the whole RNA isolate, giving expressed TCRB sequences. Clones were sequenced by immunoSEQ multiplex PCR, and TCRdb holds only the in-frame ones, with some missing. The sample records under 550,000 clones, 9.5% to 12% being singletons. One heparinised blood draw averaging roughly 120 mL was given by each donor. Stem cell-like memory, regulatory, central memory and naive CD4+ cells were sorted via CD45RO/CCR7/CD25/CD127/CD95/CD27. Broader study findings: Sequencing of cDNA might inflate the share of cells that strongly express TCR.

Germline V gene data show CDR1 as MNHEY and CDR2 as SMNVEV (reference sequence). There are 12 residues in the CDR3. V shed 4 bases, J shed 8 bases, and the junction held 3 bases outside the gene matches. The chain employs TRBV27 and TRBJ1-2, with 8 positions matching TRBD1. The source of this sequence is a woman under 30 in good health. The sequenced sample was naive CD4+ T cells from blood. The DNA of the CDR3 is TGTGCCAGCAGTTCCGACAGGGGCGGCTACACCTTC. It is translated as CASSSDRGGYTF.